What follows are 8 T cell receptor beta chains derived from one specimen sequenced in a study of blood T cells in healthy people across ages. Through a sample-barcoded 5' primer and a J-beta primer mix, a second PCR was run for about 6 to 11 cycles. MiXCR, applied by TCRdb to the 5' RACE reads, yields one record per CDR3 protein. This sample has more than 650,000 distinct CDR3 sequences, with roughly 50% found just once. The material sequenced was blood. The source of these receptors is a man aged 80 or over in good health.

About this clonotype: Compared with germline, one end of the junction differs, possibly owing to a read error. The rearrangement uses TRBV28 and TRBJ1-2; D remains ambiguous. The germline gives CDR1 MDHEN, CDR2 SYDVKM. CDR3 length equals 12 residues. CDR3 region: CASSFGNNGYTF. In DNA, the CDR3 is TGTGCCAGCAGTTTCGGTAACAATGGCTACACCTTC.

This clonotype was found a few times. J is TRBJ2-5 and V is TRBV7-2; weak D call: TRBD2 (6 bases). Trimming cost V 0 bases and J 4 bases, with 15 bases left between them. The CDR3 covers 16 residues. In germline, CDR1 is SGHTA, CDR2 FQGNSA. Written as DNA, the CDR3 is TGTGCCAGCAGCTTAGCGTCAGCGGGTCGGGGAGAGACCCAGTACTTC. Residues: CASSLASAGRGETQYF.

The rearrangement uses TRBV18 and TRBJ2-3; no clear D gene. Germline V gene lookup returns CDR1 KGHSH and CDR2 LQKENI. The CDR3 spans 14 residues. V was cut by 2 bases and J by 10 bases, with 16 bases left in between. CDR3 loop: CASSPNVSRSAQYF. DNA for the CDR3: TGTGCCAGCTCACCAAATGTCTCTAGAAGTGCGCAGTATTTT. Using reference TRBV18 and TRBJ2-3 for the parts outside the CDR3, the full variable domain is NAGVMQNPRHLVRRRGQEARLRCSPMKGHSHVYWYRQLPEEGLKFMVYLQKENIIDESGMPKERFSAEFPKEGPSILRIQQVVRGDSAAYFCASSPNVSRSAQYFGPGTRLTVL.

V usage is TRBV11-2 and J usage is TRBJ2-1; 7 nucleotides match TRBD2. V gave up 4 bases and J gave up 6 bases; unmatched junction bases: 12. This CDR3 is built from 16 residues. The germline V gene has CDR1 SGHAT and CDR2 FQNNGV. CDR3 amino acids: CASSSPFGLVANEQFF. Here the CDR3 DNA reads TGTGCCAGCAGCTCCCCATTCGGACTAGTGGCCAATGAGCAGTTCTTC. Full variable domain (rest looked up from reference TRBV11-2 and TRBJ2-1): EAGVAQSPRYKIIEKRQSVAFWCNPISGHATLYWYQQILGQGPKLLIQFQNNGVVDDSQLPKDRFSAERLKGVDSTLKIQPAKLEDSAVYLCASSSPFGLVANEQFFGPGTRLTVL.

With respect to this clonotype: Mismatch with germline at one junction end may stem from a read error. The genes are TRBV5-1 and TRBJ2-1; 9 nucleotides match TRBD2. The CDR3 extends over 16 amino acids. Germline V lookup: CDR1 SGHRS, CDR2 YFSETQ. This CDR3 is CASSLESSGRSHEQFF. The DNA for the CDR3 is TGCGCTAGCAGCTTGGAATCCAGCGGGAGGTCTCATGAGCAGTTCTTC.

V usage is TRBV6-2 or TRBV6-3 and J usage is TRBJ2-3, with 11 positions matching TRBD2. J lost 14 bases, V lost 5 bases, and 12 bases had no gene match. Looked up from germline, CDR1 is MNHEY and CDR2 is SVGEGT. CDR3 length equals 14 residues. The CDR3 DNA reads as TGTGCCAGCAGTCCTAGCGGGGGGCACAGATACGCGTATTTT. Translation: CASSPSGGHRYAYF.

This chain connects TRBV10-3 to TRBJ2-5; maybe TRBD1 (5 bases). The germline CDR1 and CDR2 sequences are ENHRY and SYGVKD. CDR3 length equals 15 residues. Trimming took 1 base from V and 1 from J, leaving 10 bases between them. The CDR3 is CAISELAGPQETQYF. CDR3 nucleotide sequence: TGTGCCATCAGTGAGTTGGCAGGGCCCCAAGAGACCCAGTACTTC.

This clonotype was counted only a few times. The rearrangement joins TRBV25-1 to TRBJ2-5; maybe TRBD1 (6 bases). This CDR3 is built from 14 residues. Germline CDR1 and CDR2: MGHDK and SYGVNS. Trimming shortened V by 3 bases and J by 4 bases, and 12 bases separated the two germline ends. The CDR3 region is CASSEAGAPETQYF. The CDR3 nucleotides are TGTGCCAGCAGTGAGGCAGGGGCCCCAGAGACCCAGTACTTC.